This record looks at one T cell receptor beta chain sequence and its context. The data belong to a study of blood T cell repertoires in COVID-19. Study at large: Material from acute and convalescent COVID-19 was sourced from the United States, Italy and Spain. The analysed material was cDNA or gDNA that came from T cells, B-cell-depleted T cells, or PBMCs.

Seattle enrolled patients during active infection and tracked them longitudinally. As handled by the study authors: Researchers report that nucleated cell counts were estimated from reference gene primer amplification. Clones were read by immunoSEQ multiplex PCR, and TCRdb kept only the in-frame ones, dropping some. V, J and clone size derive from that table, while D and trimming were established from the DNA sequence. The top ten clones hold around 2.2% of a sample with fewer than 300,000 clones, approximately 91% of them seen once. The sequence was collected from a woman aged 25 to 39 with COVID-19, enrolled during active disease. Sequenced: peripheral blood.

CDR3 protein: CASSQGTSGKSYEQYF. The CDR3 DNA sequence: TGCGCCAGCAGCCAAGGGACTAGCGGGAAGTCCTACGAGCAGTACTTC. The V call is TRBV4-1, the J call TRBJ2-7; 12 bases align to TRBD2. Losses at the gene ends were 1 base for V and 1 base for J; bases not matched to a gene: 2. This CDR3 is 16 amino acids long. The germline CDR1 and CDR2 sequences are MGHRA and YSYEKL.